The source of this T cell receptor beta chain is a study of early T cells in non-severe SARS-CoV-2 infection. Study summary: Unpaired chains resulted from sequencing bulk RNA of unsorted whole blood.

Points on this clonotype: The target antigen is unknown.

Overall study findings and caveats: Matches to VDJdb favored anti-spike CD8 responses and missed private and CD4 specificities.

The protocol attached unique molecular identifiers to individual cDNA molecules. TCRdb recomputed calls from the 5' RACE reads with MiXCR, one row per CDR3 protein. Among almost 45,000 distinct CDR3 sequences listed, 5.5% to 6.5% were seen once. This CDR3 has 16 residues. Sequencing was done on a sample of whole blood. This rearrangement joins TRBV21-1 to TRBJ1-5; the D call TRBD1 from the table was never checked on the DNA. TRBV21-1 is classified as a pseudogene. This TCR came from an adult who was a healthcare worker with PCR-confirmed SARS-CoV-2 infection or an uninfected control (not recorded which). This CDR3 is CASSPPRGDSNQPQHF. The DNA for the CDR3 is TGTGCCAGCAGCCCACCCCGAGGGGACAGCAATCAGCCCCAGCATTTT.